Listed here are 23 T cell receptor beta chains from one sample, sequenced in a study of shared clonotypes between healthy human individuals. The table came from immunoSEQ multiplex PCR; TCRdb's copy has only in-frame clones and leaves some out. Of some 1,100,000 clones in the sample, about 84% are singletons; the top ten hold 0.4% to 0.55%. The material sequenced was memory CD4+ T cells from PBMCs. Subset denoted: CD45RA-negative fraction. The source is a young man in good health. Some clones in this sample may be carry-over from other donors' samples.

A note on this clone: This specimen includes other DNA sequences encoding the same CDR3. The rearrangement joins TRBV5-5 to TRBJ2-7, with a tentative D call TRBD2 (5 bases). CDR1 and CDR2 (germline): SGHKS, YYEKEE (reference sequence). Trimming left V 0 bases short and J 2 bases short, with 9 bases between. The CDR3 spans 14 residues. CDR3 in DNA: TGTGCCAGCAGCTTGGTAGGGAGAGCCTACGAGCAGTACTTC. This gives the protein CASSLVGRAYEQYF.

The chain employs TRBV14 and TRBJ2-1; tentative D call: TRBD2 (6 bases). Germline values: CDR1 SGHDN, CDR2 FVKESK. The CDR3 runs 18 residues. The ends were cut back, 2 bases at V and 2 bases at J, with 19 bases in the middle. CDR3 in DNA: TGTGCCAGCAGCCAAATTGCGGGCGGGGCAGGGACCTACAATGAGCAGTTCTTC. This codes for CASSQIAGGAGTYNEQFF.

The DNA of the CDR3 is TGTGCCATCAGCCTCCCGACCGGGACAAACTCCTACGAGCAGTACTTC. The encoded protein is CAISLPTGTNSYEQYF. The rearrangement uses TRBV10-3 and TRBJ2-7; D is perhaps TRBD1 (6 bases). This CDR3 contains 16 residues. Germline V gene lookup returns CDR1 ENHRY and CDR2 SYGVKD. V was cut by 6 bases and J by 0 bases, with 18 bases left in between.

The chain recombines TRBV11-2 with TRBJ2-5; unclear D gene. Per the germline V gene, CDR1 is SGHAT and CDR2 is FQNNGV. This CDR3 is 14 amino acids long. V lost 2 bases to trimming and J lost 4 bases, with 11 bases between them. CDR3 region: CASSLISSRETQYF. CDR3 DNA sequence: TGTGCCAGCAGCTTAATCAGTTCCCGAGAGACCCAGTACTTC.

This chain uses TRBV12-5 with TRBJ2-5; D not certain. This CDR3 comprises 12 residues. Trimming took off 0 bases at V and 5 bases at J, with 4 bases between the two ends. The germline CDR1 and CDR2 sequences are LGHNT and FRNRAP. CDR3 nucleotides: TGTGCTAGTGGTTTGGTACGGGAGACCCAGTACTTC. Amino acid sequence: CASGLVRETQYF.

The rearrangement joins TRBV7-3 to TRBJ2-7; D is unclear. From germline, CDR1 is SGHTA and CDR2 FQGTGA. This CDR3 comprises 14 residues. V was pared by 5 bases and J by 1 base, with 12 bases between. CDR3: CASSPNTASYEQYF. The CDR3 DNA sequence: TGTGCCAGCAGCCCCAACACAGCTTCCTACGAGCAGTACTTC.

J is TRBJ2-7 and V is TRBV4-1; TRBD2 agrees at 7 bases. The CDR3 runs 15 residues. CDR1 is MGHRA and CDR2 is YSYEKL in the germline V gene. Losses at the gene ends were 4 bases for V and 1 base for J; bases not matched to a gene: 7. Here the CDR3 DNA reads TGCGCCAGCAGCCCGTCTGGCGGGAGTTCCTACGAGCAGTACTTC. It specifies CASSPSGGSSYEQYF.

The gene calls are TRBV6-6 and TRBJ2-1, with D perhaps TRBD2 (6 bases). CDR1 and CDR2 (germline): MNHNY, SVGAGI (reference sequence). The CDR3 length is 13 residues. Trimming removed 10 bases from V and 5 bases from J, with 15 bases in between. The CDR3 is CATTRGGNNEQFF. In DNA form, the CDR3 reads TGTGCCACCACAAGAGGCGGGAACAATGAGCAGTTCTTC.

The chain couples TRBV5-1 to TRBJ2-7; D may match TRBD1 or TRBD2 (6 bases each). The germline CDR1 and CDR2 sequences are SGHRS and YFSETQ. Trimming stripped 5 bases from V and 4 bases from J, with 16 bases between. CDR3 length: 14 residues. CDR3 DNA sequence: TGCGCCAGCAGGCCCGACGGGGGCCGGTACGAGCAGTACTTC. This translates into CASRPDGGRYEQYF.

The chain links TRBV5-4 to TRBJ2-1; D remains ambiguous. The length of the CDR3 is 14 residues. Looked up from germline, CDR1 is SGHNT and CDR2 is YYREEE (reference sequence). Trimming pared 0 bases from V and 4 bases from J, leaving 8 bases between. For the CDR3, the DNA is TGTGCCAGCAGCTTGGCGTCCAGATACAATGAGCAGTTCTTC. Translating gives CASSLASRYNEQFF.

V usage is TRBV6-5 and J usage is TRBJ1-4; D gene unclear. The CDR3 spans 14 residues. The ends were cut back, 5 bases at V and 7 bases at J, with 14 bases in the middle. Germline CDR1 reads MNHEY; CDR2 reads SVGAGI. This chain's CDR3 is CASSTRRQTEKLFF. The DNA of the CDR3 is TGTGCCAGCAGTACCCGTCGGCAGACTGAAAAACTGTTTTTT.

The CDR3 sequence: CASSEWDRGWTGELFF. For the CDR3, the DNA is TGTGCCAGCAGTGAATGGGACAGGGGGTGGACCGGGGAGCTGTTTTTT. The rearrangement uses TRBV28 and TRBJ2-2; 11 bases match TRBD1. Trimming removed 5 bases from V and 5 bases from J; junction bases left unmatched: 7. Germline CDR1 is MDHEN and CDR2 is SYDVKM. This CDR3 is 16 amino acids long.

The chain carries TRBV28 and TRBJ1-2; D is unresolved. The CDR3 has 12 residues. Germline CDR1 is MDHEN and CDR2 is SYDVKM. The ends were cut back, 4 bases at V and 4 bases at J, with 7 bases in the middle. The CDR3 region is CASSSSTYGYTF. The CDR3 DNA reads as TGTGCCAGCAGTTCTAGTACCTATGGCTACACCTTC.

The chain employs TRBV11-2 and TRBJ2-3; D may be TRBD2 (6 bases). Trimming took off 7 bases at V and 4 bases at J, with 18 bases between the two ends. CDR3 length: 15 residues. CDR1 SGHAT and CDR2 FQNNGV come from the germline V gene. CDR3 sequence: CASTPVRERSDTQYF. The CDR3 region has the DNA TGTGCCAGCACTCCGGTGCGGGAACGGTCAGATACGCAGTATTTT.

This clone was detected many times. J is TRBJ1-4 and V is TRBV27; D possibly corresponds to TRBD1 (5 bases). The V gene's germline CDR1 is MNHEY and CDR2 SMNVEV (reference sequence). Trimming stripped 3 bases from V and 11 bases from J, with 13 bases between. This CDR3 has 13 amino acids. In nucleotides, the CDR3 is TGTGCCAGCAGTTTGCGGGGGTCCGGGAAACTGTTTTTT. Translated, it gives CASSLRGSGKLFF.

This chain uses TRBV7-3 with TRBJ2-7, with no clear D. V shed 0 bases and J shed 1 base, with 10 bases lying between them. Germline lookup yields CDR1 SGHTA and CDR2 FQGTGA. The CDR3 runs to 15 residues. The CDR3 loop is CASSLTQSTSYEQYF. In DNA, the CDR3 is TGTGCCAGCAGCTTAACACAGAGTACTTCCTACGAGCAGTACTTC.

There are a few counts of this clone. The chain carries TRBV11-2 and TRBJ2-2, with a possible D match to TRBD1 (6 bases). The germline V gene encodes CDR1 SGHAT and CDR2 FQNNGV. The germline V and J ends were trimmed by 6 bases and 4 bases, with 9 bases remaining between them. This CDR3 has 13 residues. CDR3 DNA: TGTGCCAGCAGGGGACACCTCACCGGGGAGCTGTTTTTT. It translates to CASRGHLTGELFF.

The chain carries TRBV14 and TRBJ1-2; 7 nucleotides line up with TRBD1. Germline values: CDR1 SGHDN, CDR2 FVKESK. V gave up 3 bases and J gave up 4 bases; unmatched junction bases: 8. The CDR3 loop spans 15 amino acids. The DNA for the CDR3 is TGTGCCAGCAGCCAGATTGACAGGGCGTCCTATGGCTACACCTTC. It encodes CASSQIDRASYGYTF.

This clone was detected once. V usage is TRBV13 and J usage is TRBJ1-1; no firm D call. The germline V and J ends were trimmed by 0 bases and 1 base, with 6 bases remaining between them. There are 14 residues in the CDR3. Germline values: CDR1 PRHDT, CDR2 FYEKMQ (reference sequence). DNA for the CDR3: TGTGCCAGCAGCTTAGGAAGCGGGAACACTGAAGCTTTCTTT. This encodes CASSLGSGNTEAFF.

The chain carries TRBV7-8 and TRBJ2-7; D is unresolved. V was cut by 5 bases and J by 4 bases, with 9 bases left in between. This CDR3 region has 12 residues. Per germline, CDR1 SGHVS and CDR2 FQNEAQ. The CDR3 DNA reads TGTGCCAGCAGCAACTGGCCTTACGAGCAGTACTTC. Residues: CASSNWPYEQYF.

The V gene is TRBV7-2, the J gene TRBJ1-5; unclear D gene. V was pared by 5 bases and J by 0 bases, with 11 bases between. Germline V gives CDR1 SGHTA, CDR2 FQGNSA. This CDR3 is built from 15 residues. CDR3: CASSPTPYSNQPQHF. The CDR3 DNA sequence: TGTGCCAGCAGCCCGACACCTTATAGCAATCAGCCCCAGCATTTT.

DNA of the CDR3: TGTGCCAGCAGCTTAGGGGCTGCCCAAGACACAGATACGCAGTATTTT. Residues: CASSLGAAQDTDTQYF. This chain joins TRBV11-3 and TRBJ2-3; D is unclear. Per the germline V gene, CDR1 is SGHNT and CDR2 is YENEEA. The V end lost 1 base, the J end lost 2 bases, and 13 bases lay between the germline ends. The CDR3 has 16 amino acids. The full variable domain, completed using reference TRBV11-3 and TRBJ2-3, is EAGVVQSPRYKIIEKKQPVAFWCNPISGHNTLYWYLQNLGQGPELLIRYENEEAVDDSQLPKDRFSAERLKGVDSTLKIQPAELGDSAVYLCASSLGAAQDTDTQYFGPGTRLTVL.

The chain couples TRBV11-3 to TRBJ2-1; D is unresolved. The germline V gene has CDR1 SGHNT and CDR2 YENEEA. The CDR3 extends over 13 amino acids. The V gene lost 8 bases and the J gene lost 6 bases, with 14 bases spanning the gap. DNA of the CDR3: TGTGCCAGCGGCCCTGGGCCAGGCAATGAGCAGTTCTTC. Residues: CASGPGPGNEQFF.